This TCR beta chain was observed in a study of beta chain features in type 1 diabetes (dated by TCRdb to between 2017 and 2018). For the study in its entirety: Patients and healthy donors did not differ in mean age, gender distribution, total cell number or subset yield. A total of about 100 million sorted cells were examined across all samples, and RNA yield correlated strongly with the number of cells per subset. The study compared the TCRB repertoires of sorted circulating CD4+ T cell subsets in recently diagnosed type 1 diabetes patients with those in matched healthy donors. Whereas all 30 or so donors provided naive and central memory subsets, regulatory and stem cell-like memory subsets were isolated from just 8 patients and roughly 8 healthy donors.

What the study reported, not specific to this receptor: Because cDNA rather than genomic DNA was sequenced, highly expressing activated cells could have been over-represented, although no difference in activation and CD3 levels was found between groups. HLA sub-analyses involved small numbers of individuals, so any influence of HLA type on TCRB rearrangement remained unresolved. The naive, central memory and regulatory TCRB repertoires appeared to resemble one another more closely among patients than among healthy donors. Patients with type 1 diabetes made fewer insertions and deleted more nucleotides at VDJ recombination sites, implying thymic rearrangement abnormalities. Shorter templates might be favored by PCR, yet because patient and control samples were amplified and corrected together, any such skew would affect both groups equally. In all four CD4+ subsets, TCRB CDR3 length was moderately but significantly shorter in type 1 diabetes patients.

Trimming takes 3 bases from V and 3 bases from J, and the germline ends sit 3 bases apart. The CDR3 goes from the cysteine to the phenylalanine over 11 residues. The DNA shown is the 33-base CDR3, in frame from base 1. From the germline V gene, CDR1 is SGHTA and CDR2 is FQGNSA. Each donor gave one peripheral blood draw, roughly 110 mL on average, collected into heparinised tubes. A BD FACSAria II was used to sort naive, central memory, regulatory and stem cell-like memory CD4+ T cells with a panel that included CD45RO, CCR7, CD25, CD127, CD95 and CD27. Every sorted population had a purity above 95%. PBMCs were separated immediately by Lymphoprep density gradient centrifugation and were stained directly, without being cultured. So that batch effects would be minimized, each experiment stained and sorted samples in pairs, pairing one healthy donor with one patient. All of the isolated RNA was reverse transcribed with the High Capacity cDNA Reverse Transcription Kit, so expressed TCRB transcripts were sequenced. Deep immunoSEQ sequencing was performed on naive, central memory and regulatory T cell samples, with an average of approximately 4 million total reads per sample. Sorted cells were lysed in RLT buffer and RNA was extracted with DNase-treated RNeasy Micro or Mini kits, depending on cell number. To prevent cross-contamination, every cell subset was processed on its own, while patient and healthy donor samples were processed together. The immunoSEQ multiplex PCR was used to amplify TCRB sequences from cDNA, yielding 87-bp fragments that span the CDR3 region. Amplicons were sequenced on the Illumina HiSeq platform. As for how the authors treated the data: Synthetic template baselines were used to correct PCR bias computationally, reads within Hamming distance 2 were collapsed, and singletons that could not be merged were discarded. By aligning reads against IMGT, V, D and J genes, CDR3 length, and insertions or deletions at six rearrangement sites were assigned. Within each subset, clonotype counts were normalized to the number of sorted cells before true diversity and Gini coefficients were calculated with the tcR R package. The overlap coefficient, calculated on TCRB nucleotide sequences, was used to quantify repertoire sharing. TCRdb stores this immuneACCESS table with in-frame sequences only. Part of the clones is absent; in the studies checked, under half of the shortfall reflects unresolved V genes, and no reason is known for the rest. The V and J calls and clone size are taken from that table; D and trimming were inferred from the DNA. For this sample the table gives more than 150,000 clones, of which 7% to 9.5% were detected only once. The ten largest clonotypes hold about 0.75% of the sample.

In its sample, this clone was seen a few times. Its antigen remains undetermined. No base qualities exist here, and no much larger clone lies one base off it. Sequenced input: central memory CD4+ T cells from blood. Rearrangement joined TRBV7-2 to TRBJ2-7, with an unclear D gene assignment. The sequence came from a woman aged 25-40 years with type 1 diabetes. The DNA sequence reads TGTGCCAGCAGCTTCTACTACGAGCAGTACTTC. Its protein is CASSFYYEQYF.